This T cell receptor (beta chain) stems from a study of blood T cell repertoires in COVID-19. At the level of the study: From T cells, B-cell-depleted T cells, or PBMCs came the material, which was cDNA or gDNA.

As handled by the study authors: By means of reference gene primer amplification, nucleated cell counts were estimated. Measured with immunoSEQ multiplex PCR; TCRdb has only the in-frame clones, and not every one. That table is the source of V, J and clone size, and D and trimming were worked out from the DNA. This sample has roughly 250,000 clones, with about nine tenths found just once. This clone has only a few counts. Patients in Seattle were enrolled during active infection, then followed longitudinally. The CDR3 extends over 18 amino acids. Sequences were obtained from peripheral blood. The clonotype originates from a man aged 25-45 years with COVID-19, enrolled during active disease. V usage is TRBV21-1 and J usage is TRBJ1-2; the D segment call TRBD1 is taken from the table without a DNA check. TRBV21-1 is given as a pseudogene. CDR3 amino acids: CASSSPGQGRKEDYGYTF. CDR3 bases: TGTGCCAGCAGCAGCCCGGGACAGGGAAGAAAGGAGGACTATGGCTACACCTTC.